What follows are 20 T cell receptor beta chains derived from one specimen sequenced in a study of cytomegalovirus exposure and HLA in healthy donors. Primers: 60 Vbeta forward and 13 Jbeta reverse. The data were produced by immunoSEQ multiplex PCR, yet TCRdb's version contains in-frame clones alone and is incomplete. Its table records 120,000 to 150,000 clones. The sample taken for sequencing was PBMCs. The receptors were sampled from a woman aged 45-65 years in good health and CMV-seronegative.

The V call is TRBV2, the J call TRBJ2-1, with a weak D call TRBD2 (5 bases). Germline loops: CDR1 SNHLY, CDR2 FYNNEI. The CDR3 is 16 residues long. V was cut by 7 bases and J by 3 bases, with 19 bases left in between. Here the CDR3 reads CASTLGSSDLYNEQFF. CDR3 DNA sequence: TGTGCCAGCACCCTGGGTAGTAGCGACCTCTACAATGAGCAGTTCTTC.

The chain carries TRBV5-4 and TRBJ1-1; D is ambiguous. CDR1 SGHNT and CDR2 YYREEE come from the germline V gene (reference sequence). This CDR3 spans 14 amino acids. The ends were cut back, 4 bases at V and 1 base at J, with 11 bases in the middle. CDR3 amino acids: CASSLGSGNTEAFF. CDR3 nucleotides: TGTGCCAGCAGCCTGGGATCGGGGAACACTGAAGCTTTCTTT.

The chain employs TRBV7-6 and TRBJ2-5, with D possibly TRBD1 on 6 matching bases. Trimming took off 1 base at V and 5 bases at J, with 8 bases between the two ends. The CDR3 runs to 13 residues. CDR1 SGHVS and CDR2 FNYEAQ come from the germline V gene. CDR3: CASSLVQGETQYF. CDR3 DNA: TGTGCCAGCAGCTTAGTACAGGGTGAGACCCAGTACTTC.

This chain connects TRBV6-6 to TRBJ2-7, with 7 positions matching TRBD2. Germline lookup yields CDR1 MNHNY and CDR2 SVGAGI (reference sequence). V was pared by 5 bases and J by 6 bases, with 7 bases of the junction left unmatched. This CDR3 has 13 residues. The DNA of the CDR3 is TGTGCCAGCAGTCCGGGAGGTATACTCGAGCAGTACTTC. Encoded protein: CASSPGGILEQYF.

The V gene is TRBV19, the J gene TRBJ1-5; TRBD1 aligns across 9 bases. The germline V gene encodes CDR1 LNHDA and CDR2 SQIVND (reference sequence). The CDR3 covers 17 residues. Unmatched junction bases numbered 13, after V lost 9 bases and J lost 1 base. CDR3 region: CASRPGTGIRSNQPQHF. In DNA form, the CDR3 reads TGTGCCAGCCGTCCCGGGACAGGGATCAGAAGCAATCAGCCCCAGCATTTT.

The chain couples TRBV7-6 to TRBJ2-1, with 7 bases identical to TRBD1. Germline-derived CDR1 and CDR2 are SGHVS and FNYEAQ. The CDR3 loop spans 15 amino acids. Trimming took 3 bases from V and 7 from J; bases not matched to a gene: 9. The CDR3 nucleotides are TGTGCCAGCAGCTTTGAGGGGGCCCGAGGGAATGAGCAGTTCTTC. Amino acid sequence: CASSFEGARGNEQFF.

The CDR3 coding sequence is TGTGCCAGCAGCTTGGGGGCGCTTGGAAACACCATATATTTT. Translating it yields CASSLGALGNTIYF. The J gene is TRBJ1-3, the V gene TRBV5-6, with unresolved D. CDR1 SGHDT and CDR2 YYEEEE come from the germline V gene. There are 14 residues in the CDR3. V dropped 0 bases and J dropped 3 bases, with 7 bases sitting between them.

The J gene is TRBJ2-5, the V gene TRBV9; 12 bases fit TRBD2. V lost 0 bases and J lost 1; bases outside the gene matches: 1. CDR3 length equals 16 residues. The germline V gene has CDR1 SGDLS and CDR2 YYNGEE. The CDR3 region has the DNA TGTGCCAGCAGCGTAGGGACTAGCGGGGTCCAAGAGACCCAGTACTTC. Protein: CASSVGTSGVQETQYF.

This chain joins TRBV7-3 and TRBJ2-1; D is undetermined. The CDR3 is 13 amino acids. Germline V lookup: CDR1 SGHTA, CDR2 FQGTGA. V was trimmed by 2 bases and J by 9 bases, leaving 11 bases between them. CDR3 amino acids: CASSLPYGTEQFF. The CDR3 bases are TGTGCCAGCAGCTTACCCTACGGTACTGAGCAGTTCTTC.

The chain combines TRBV6-4 with TRBJ1-2, with D unclear. V dropped 6 bases and J dropped 0 bases, with 8 bases sitting between them. This CDR3 contains 13 residues. Germline assignment: CDR1 MRHNA and CDR2 SNTAGT. CDR3 DNA sequence: TGTGCCAGCAGGAGTTCTACTAACTATGGCTACACCTTC. It translates to CASRSSTNYGYTF.

CDR3 bases: TGTGCCAGCAGCTTCGGGCAGGGAAGGGCTTTCTTT. Translating gives CASSFGQGRAFF. The chain combines TRBV11-2 with TRBJ1-1, with a tentative D call TRBD1 (5 bases). The length of the CDR3 is 12 residues. V was trimmed by 3 bases and J by 11 bases, leaving 13 bases between them. CDR1 and CDR2 (germline): SGHAT, FQNNGV.

The V and J genes are TRBV28 and TRBJ2-7; 8 nucleotides align to TRBD1. From germline, CDR1 is MDHEN and CDR2 SYDVKM. J was trimmed by 3 bases and V by 11 bases; bases with no gene match: 18. The CDR3 is made up of 16 amino acids. CDR3 sequence (DNA): TGTGCCGCTCGGTTAACAGGGGGATTACAAGGCTACGAGCAGTACTTC. This translates into CAARLTGGLQGYEQYF.

The chain couples TRBV7-9 to TRBJ2-3, with a possible D match to TRBD2 (6 bases). The CDR3 runs 16 residues. The V gene lost 6 bases and the J gene lost 0 bases, with 16 bases spanning the gap. Looked up from germline, CDR1 is SEHNR and CDR2 is FQNEAQ (reference sequence). The CDR3 nucleotides read TGTGCCAGCAGGCCGTGGCAAGCGGGTAGCACAGATACGCAGTATTTT. Protein sequence: CASRPWQAGSTDTQYF. Supplemented by reference TRBV7-9 and TRBJ2-3, the full variable domain reads DTGVSQNPRHKITKRGQNVTFRCDPISEHNRLYWYRQTLGQGPEFLTYFQNEAQLEKSRLLSDRFSAERPKGSFSTLEIQRTEQGDSAMYLCASRPWQAGSTDTQYFGPGTRLTVL.

The chain combines TRBV30 with TRBJ1-6, with 8 nucleotides matching TRBD1. Germline lookup yields CDR1 GTSNPN and CDR2 SVGIG (reference sequence). Germline trimming cut 7 bases from V and 0 bases from J; bases unmatched to any gene: 11. There are 17 residues in the CDR3. In DNA, the CDR3 is TGTGCCTCGACGGGACAGGACTCCCGCTCCTATAATTCACCCCTCCACTTT. Protein: CASTGQDSRSYNSPLHF.

This chain links TRBV6-5 with TRBJ1-4, with D tentatively TRBD1 (5 bases). Germline CDR1 and CDR2: MNHEY and SVGAGI. V lost 2 bases and J 2 bases, leaving 9 bases between the germline ends. The CDR3 extends over 15 amino acids. The CDR3 DNA is TGTGCCAGCAGTTACCAGCCAGGGACTAATGAAAAACTGTTTTTT. Residues: CASSYQPGTNEKLFF.

On this clone itself: Other nucleotide sequences in the sample specify the same CDR3. The chain uses TRBV19 and TRBJ2-7; 7 bases fit TRBD1. V trimming: 3 bases; J trimming: 2 bases; junction bases outside the gene matches: 4. The CDR3 contains 14 residues. Germline assignment: CDR1 LNHDA and CDR2 SQIVND (reference sequence). DNA for the CDR3: TGTGCCAGTAGTATCCGGGACAGACCCTACGAGCAGTACTTC. Amino acids: CASSIRDRPYEQYF. The full variable domain, rest sourced from reference TRBV19 and TRBJ2-7, is DGGITQSPKYLFRKEGQNVTLSCEQNLNHDAMYWYRQDPGQGLRLIYYSQIVNDFQKGDIAEGYSVSREKKESFPLTVTSAQKNPTAFYLCASSIRDRPYEQYFGPGTRLTVT.

The V gene is TRBV9, the J gene TRBJ2-5, with no clear D. CDR1 is SGDLS, CDR2 YYNGEE, per germline. This CDR3 has 17 amino acids. Trimming took 0 bases from V and 0 from J, leaving 15 bases between them. DNA for the CDR3: TGTGCCAGCAGCGTAGCGGTAGCTTACACGTACCAAGAGACCCAGTACTTC. This encodes CASSVAVAYTYQETQYF.

Regarding this clone: Germline and junction disagree at one end, which may indicate a read error. This chain uses TRBV7-7 with TRBJ2-2; 7 nucleotides align to TRBD1. The CDR3 length is 14 residues. Germline CDR1 and CDR2: SSHAT and FNYEAQ (reference sequence). This CDR3 is CASSLETGTGELFF. The CDR3 DNA reads TGTGCTAGCAGCTTAGAGACAGGGACCGGGGAGCTGTTTTTT.

This chain joins TRBV9 and TRBJ2-1; 8 positions match TRBD2. V was clipped by 6 bases and J by 4 bases; unmatched bases: 9. CDR3 length equals 15 residues. CDR1 and CDR2 from the germline V gene are SGDLS and YYNGEE. The CDR3 is CASTGRASGYNEQFF. The CDR3, as DNA: TGTGCCAGCACCGGTAGGGCTAGCGGGTACAATGAGCAGTTCTTC.

The gene calls are TRBV28 and TRBJ2-7, with 7 nucleotides matching TRBD2. The V gene end was trimmed by 5 bases and the J gene end by 0 bases; junction bases not matched to a gene: 1. This CDR3 has 13 residues. Looked up from germline, CDR1 is MDHEN and CDR2 is SYDVKM. CDR3 region: CASSPSGSYEQYF. In nucleotides, the CDR3 is TGTGCCAGCAGTCCTAGCGGCTCCTACGAGCAGTACTTC.